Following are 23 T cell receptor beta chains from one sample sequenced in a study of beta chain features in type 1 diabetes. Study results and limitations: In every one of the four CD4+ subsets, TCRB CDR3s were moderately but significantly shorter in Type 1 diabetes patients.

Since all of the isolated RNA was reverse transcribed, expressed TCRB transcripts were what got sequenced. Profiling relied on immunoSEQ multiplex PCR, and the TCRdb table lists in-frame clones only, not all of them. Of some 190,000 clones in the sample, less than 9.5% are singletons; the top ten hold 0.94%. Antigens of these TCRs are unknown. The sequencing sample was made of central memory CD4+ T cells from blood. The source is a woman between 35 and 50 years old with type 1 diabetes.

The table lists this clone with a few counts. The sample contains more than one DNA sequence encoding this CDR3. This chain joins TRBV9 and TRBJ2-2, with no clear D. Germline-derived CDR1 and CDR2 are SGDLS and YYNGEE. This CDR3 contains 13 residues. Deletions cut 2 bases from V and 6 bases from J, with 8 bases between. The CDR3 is CASSVRVAGELFF. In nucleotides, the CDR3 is TGTGCCAGCAGCGTTCGGGTAGCCGGGGAGCTGTTTTTT.

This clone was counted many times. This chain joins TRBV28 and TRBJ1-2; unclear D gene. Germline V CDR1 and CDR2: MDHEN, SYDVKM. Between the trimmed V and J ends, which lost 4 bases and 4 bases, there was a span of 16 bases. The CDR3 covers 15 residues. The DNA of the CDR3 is TGTGCCAGCAGTTCCCCTTCACGGAGGACCTATGGCTACACCTTC. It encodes CASSSPSRRTYGYTF.

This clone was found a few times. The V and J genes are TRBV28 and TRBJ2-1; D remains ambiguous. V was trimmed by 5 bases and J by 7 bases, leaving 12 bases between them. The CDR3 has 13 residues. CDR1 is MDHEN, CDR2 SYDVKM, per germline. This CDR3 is CASSTPSKNEQFF. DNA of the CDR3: TGTGCCAGCAGTACCCCTTCTAAGAATGAGCAGTTCTTC.

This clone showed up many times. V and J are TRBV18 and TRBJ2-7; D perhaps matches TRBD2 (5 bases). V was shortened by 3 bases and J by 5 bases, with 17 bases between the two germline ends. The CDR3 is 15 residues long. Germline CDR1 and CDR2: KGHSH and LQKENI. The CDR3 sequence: CASSPTGSSVHEQYF. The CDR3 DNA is TGTGCCAGCTCACCGACGGGATCCTCAGTCCACGAGCAGTACTTC.

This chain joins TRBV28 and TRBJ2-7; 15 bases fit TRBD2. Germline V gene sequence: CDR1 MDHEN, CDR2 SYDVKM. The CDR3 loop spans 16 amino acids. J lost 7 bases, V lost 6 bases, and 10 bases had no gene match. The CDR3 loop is CASRGTGTSGRWEQYF. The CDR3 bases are TGTGCCAGCAGGGGGACGGGGACTAGCGGGAGGTGGGAGCAGTACTTC.

The CDR3 DNA reads TGTGCTAGTGGTTTCGGGAGGGAAAAAGCTTTCTTT. Protein: CASGFGREKAFF. J is TRBJ1-1 and V is TRBV12-5; D is unresolved. Trimming left V 3 bases short and J 9 bases short, with 11 bases between. This CDR3 has 12 residues. Per the germline V gene, CDR1 is LGHNT and CDR2 is FRNRAP.

The CDR3 is CASSPGQGEGEQYF. Here the CDR3 DNA reads TGTGCCAGCTCACCGGGACAGGGGGAAGGTGAGCAGTACTTC. V gene TRBV18 combines with J gene TRBJ2-7; 11 bases match TRBD1. Trimming at V came to 3 bases and at J to 7 bases, leaving 5 bases not matched to a gene. The germline gives CDR1 KGHSH, CDR2 LQKENI. This CDR3 is 14 amino acids long. The full variable domain, completed using reference TRBV18 and TRBJ2-7, is NAGVMQNPRHLVRRRGQEARLRCSPMKGHSHVYWYRQLPEEGLKFMVYLQKENIIDESGMPKERFSAEFPKEGPSILRIQQVVRGDSAAYFCASSPGQGEGEQYFGPGTRLTVT.

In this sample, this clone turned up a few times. The DNA of the CDR3 is TGTGCCAGCAGCCGCCGGACTGCGAGCTCCTACAATGAGCAGTTCTTC. As protein: CASSRRTASSYNEQFF. The genes are TRBV4-2 and TRBJ2-1, with D maybe TRBD2 (5 bases). There are 16 residues in the CDR3. CDR1 is LGHNA, CDR2 YNFKEQ, per germline. Trimming pared 4 bases from V and 0 bases from J, leaving 13 bases between.

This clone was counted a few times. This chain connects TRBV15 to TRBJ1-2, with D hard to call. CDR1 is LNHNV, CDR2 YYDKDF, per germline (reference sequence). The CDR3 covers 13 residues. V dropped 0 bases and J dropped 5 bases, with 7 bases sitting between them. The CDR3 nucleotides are TGTGCCACCAGCAGAGAGGTTCAGTATGGCTACACCTTC. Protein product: CATSREVQYGYTF.

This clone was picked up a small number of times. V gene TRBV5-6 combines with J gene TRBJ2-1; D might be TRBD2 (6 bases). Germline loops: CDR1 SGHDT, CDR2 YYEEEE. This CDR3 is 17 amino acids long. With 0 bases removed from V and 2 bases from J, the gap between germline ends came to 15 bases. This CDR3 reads CASSLVVGGSTYNEQFF. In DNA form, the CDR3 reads TGTGCCAGCAGCTTGGTGGTGGGAGGAAGTACCTACAATGAGCAGTTCTTC.

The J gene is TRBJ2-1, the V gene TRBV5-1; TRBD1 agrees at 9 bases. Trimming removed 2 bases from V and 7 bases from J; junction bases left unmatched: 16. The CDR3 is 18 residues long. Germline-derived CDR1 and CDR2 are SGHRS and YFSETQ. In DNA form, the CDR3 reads TGCGCCAGCAGCTTAGACCCGGGACAGGGATACAGTGGGAATGAGCAGTTCTTC. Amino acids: CASSLDPGQGYSGNEQFF. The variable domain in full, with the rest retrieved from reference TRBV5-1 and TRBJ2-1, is KAGVTQTPRYLIKTRGQQVTLSCSPISGHRSVSWYQQTPGQGLQFLFEYFSETQRNKGNFPGRFSGRQFSNSRSEMNVSTLELGDSALYLCASSLDPGQGYSGNEQFFGPGTRLTVL.

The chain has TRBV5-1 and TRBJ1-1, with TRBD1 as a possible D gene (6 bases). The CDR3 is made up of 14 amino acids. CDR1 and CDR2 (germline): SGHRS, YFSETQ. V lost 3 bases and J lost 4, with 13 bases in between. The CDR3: CASSSDDRSTEAFF. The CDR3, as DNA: TGCGCCAGCAGCTCGGATGACAGGTCCACTGAAGCTTTCTTT.

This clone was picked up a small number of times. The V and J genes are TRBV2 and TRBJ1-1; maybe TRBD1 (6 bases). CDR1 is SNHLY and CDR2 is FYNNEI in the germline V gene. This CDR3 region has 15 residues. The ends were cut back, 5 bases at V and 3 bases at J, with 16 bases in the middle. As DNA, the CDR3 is TGTGCCAGCAGTTCCCAGGGACACCTGTACACTGAAGCTTTCTTT. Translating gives CASSSQGHLYTEAFF.

For the CDR3, the DNA is TGTGCCTGGAGTGTAGCGCCGACCTACGAGCAGTACTTC. Amino acids: CAWSVAPTYEQYF. V and J are TRBV30 and TRBJ2-7; no firm D call. Germline CDR1 reads GTSNPN; CDR2 reads SVGIG (reference sequence). The germline V and J ends were trimmed by 0 bases and 2 bases, with 8 bases remaining between them. The CDR3 runs 13 residues.

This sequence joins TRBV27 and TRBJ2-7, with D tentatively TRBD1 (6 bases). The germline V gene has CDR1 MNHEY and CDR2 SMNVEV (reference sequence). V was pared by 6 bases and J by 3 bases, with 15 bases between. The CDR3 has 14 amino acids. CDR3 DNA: TGTGCCAGCAGCCGGCAGGGGATCGGCTACGAGCAGTACTTC. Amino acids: CASSRQGIGYEQYF.

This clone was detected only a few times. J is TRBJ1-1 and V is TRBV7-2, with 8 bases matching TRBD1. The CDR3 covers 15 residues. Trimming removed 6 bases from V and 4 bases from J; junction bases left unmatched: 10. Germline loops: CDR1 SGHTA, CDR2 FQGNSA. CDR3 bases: TGTGCCAGCAGAAAAGAGGTAACAGGGGGCACTGAAGCTTTCTTT. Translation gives CASRKEVTGGTEAFF.

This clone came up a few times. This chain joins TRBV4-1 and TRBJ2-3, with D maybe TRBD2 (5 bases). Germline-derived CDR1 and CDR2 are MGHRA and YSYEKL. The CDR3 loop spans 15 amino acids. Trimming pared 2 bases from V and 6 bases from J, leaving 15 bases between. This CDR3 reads CASSQRGSYMDTQYF. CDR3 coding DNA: TGCGCCAGCAGCCAACGGGGTTCATATATGGATACGCAGTATTTT.

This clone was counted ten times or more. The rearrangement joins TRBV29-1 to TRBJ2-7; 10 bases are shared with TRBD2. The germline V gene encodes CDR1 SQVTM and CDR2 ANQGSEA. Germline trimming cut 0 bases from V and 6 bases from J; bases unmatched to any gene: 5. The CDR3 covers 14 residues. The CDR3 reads CSVEEAGGFGEQYF. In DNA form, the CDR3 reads TGCAGCGTTGAAGAAGCGGGAGGGTTTGGCGAGCAGTACTTC.

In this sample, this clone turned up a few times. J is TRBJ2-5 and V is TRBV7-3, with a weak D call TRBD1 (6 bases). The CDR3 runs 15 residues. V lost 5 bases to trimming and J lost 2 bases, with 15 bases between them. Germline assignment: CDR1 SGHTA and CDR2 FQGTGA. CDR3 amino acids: CASSPRTVLQETQYF. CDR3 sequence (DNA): TGTGCCAGCAGCCCAAGGACAGTGCTACAAGAGACCCAGTACTTC.

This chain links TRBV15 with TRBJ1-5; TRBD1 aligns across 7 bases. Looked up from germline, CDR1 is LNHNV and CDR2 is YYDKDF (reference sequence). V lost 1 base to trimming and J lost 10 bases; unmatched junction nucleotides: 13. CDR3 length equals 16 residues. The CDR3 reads CATSRVGDSAQRPQHF. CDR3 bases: TGTGCCACCAGCAGAGTAGGGGACAGCGCTCAAAGACCCCAGCATTTT. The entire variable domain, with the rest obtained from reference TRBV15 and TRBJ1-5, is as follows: DAMVIQNPRYQVTQFGKPVTLSCSQTLNHNVMYWYQQKSSQAPKLLFHYYDKDFNNEADTPDNFQSRRPNTSFCFLDIRSPGLGDTAMYLCATSRVGDSAQRPQHFGDGTRLSIL.

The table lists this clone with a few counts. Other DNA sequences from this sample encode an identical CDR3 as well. CDR3 DNA sequence: TGCGCCAGCAGCCAAGAGTCGGGGCAGCCCCAGCATTTT. Protein sequence: CASSQESGQPQHF. The rearrangement joins TRBV4-3 to TRBJ1-5; D is unresolved. Germline V gene sequence: CDR1 LGHNA, CDR2 YSLEER. The V gene lost 0 bases and the J gene lost 7 bases, with 7 bases spanning the gap. CDR3 length: 13 residues.

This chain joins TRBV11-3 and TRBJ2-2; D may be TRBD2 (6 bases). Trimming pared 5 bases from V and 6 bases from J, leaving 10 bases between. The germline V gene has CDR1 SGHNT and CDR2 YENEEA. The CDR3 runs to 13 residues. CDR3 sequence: CASSGGWSGELFF. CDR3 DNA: TGTGCCAGCAGCGGAGGGTGGTCCGGGGAGCTGTTTTTT.

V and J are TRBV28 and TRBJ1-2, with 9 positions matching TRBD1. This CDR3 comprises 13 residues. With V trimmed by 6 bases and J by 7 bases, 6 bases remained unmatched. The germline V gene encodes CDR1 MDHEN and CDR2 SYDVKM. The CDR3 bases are TGTGCCAGCAGAGAACAGGGGGCGTTTGGCTACACCTTC. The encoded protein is CASREQGAFGYTF.